The TCR beta chain described here comes from a study of cytomegalovirus exposure and HLA in healthy donors. Produced via immunoSEQ multiplex PCR; TCRdb's table is partial and in-frame only. This repertoire shows some 45,000 clones, about 94% found once; its top ten account for approximately 7.8%. Findings of the study overall: In vitro checks showed that three CMV-associated chains really do target CMV antigens. Researchers catalogued some 160 TCR beta chains as cytomegalovirus-associated.

CDR3 length equals 15 residues. Germline V CDR1 and CDR2: LGHNA, YNFKEQ. V was pared by 0 bases and J by 0 bases, with 2 bases of the junction left unmatched. This clone has a handful of counts. Its antigen is not known. The chain has TRBV4-2 and TRBJ2-7, with 7 bases aligning to TRBD2. Sequenced: PBMCs. This TCR derives from a woman under 30 in good health and CMV-seropositive. The CDR3 coding sequence is TGTGCCAGCAGCCAAGATCAGCGGGACTCCTACGAGCAGTACTTC. This encodes CASSQDQRDSYEQYF.